Following are 21 T cell receptor beta chains from one sample sequenced in a study of T cell responses to AZD1222 COVID-19 vaccine. Libraries were prepared by immunoSEQ multiplex PCR; TCRdb keeps only in-frame clonotypes and omits some of them. The sample lists about 130,000 clones, roughly 92% seen once, with around 1.1% in the top ten. The sequencing used peripheral blood, collected 28 days after the second AZD1222 dose. These receptors were taken from an adult who received the AZD1222 COVID-19 vaccine.

The V gene is TRBV9, the J gene TRBJ1-1; a possible D gene is TRBD1 (5 bases). Germline lookup yields CDR1 SGDLS and CDR2 YYNGEE. The CDR3 consists of 17 residues. V lost 4 bases and J lost 0, with 19 bases in between. The DNA for the CDR3 is TGTGCCAGCAGCCCCGACAACCGGGGGTACATGAACACTGAAGCTTTCTTT. It encodes CASSPDNRGYMNTEAFF.

The chain couples TRBV6-5 to TRBJ2-5, with TRBD2 identical over 13 bases. Trimming took 2 bases from V and 2 from J; bases not matched to a gene: 2. The germline gives CDR1 MNHEY, CDR2 SVGAGI. This CDR3 region has 16 residues. CDR3 sequence reads: CASSYPGLAGQETQYF. For the CDR3, the DNA is TGTGCCAGCAGTTACCCGGGACTAGCGGGACAAGAGACCCAGTACTTC.

The chain links TRBV7-2 to TRBJ2-1, with TRBD1 matching 7 bases. CDR3 length: 14 amino acids. Germline CDR1 SGHTA, CDR2 FQGNSA. V lost 3 bases and J lost 2; bases outside the gene matches: 1. CDR3 loop: CASSFDRAYNEQFF. The CDR3 DNA reads as TGTGCCAGCAGCTTTGACAGGGCCTACAATGAGCAGTTCTTC.

This clone was seen a few times. This chain links TRBV25-1 with TRBJ1-1, with D unresolved. The CDR3 runs to 14 residues. The V end lost 5 bases, the J end lost 3 bases, and 13 bases lay between the germline ends. CDR1 is MGHDK, CDR2 SYGVNS, per germline. CDR3: CASSTSTLYTEAFF. In nucleotides, the CDR3 is TGTGCCAGCAGTACTTCCACACTTTACACTGAAGCTTTCTTT.

J is TRBJ1-4 and V is TRBV4-1; D gene unclear. V was trimmed by 1 base and J by 7 bases, leaving 19 bases between them. The V gene's germline CDR1 is MGHRA and CDR2 YSYEKL. This CDR3 has 17 amino acids. CDR3 bases: TGCGCCAGCAGCCAAGGGAGGAATGTAGACTTTTCTGAAAAACTGTTTTTT. Its translation is CASSQGRNVDFSEKLFF.

The chain is built from TRBV18 and TRBJ2-2, with D uncertain. Germline lookup yields CDR1 KGHSH and CDR2 LQKENI. The CDR3 extends over 13 amino acids. Trimming stripped 1 base from V and 4 bases from J, with 4 bases between. The DNA for the CDR3 is TGTGCCAGCTCACCACAGCTCACCGGGGAGCTGTTTTTT. Translation: CASSPQLTGELFF.

The chain carries TRBV5-4 and TRBJ2-3, with 10 bases identical to TRBD2. After removal of 0 bases from V and 0 bases from J, the junction contained 1 base not matched to a gene. This CDR3 is built from 16 residues. Germline-derived CDR1 and CDR2 are SGHNT and YYREEE (reference sequence). CDR3: CASSLGTSGSTDTQYF. The CDR3, as DNA: TGTGCCAGCAGCTTGGGGACTAGCGGTAGCACAGATACGCAGTATTTT.

The genes are TRBV23-1 and TRBJ1-6; no clear D. TRBV23-1 has ORF status, its function being uncertain. This CDR3 is 18 amino acids long. Deletions cut 0 bases from V and 8 bases from J, with 20 bases between. Written as DNA, the CDR3 is TGCGCCAGCAGTCAATCGGCGGCAGCCACATCTCGGGATTCACCCCTCCACTTT. It encodes CASSQSAAATSRDSPLHF.

The rearrangement uses TRBV30 and TRBJ1-4, with D perhaps TRBD1 (5 bases). V was trimmed by 1 base and J by 0 bases, leaving 9 bases between them. CDR1 and CDR2 (germline): GTSNPN, SVGIG (reference sequence). This CDR3 has 15 amino acids. The CDR3, as DNA: TGTGCCTGGAGTGATCGGGGGGCAACTAATGAAAAACTGTTTTTT. The encoded protein is CAWSDRGATNEKLFF.

The rearrangement uses TRBV27 and TRBJ1-1; D uncertain. Trimming pared 8 bases from V and 3 bases from J, leaving 7 bases between. The length of the CDR3 is 11 residues. The germline CDR1 and CDR2 sequences are MNHEY and SMNVEV (reference sequence). In DNA, the CDR3 is TGTGCCAGCCGTTCATACACTGAAGCTTTCTTT. Protein sequence: CASRSYTEAFF.

This clone showed up just once. The V call is TRBV18, the J call TRBJ2-3; the D gene is possibly TRBD1 (6 bases). Germline V gene data show CDR1 as KGHSH and CDR2 as LQKENI. Between the trimmed V and J ends, which lost 3 bases and 3 bases, there was a span of 16 bases. This CDR3 is built from 16 residues. The CDR3, as DNA: TGTGCCAGCTCACCGCAGGCAGGGGCGCAGACAGATACGCAGTATTTT. Translation gives CASSPQAGAQTDTQYF.

The gene calls are TRBV27 and TRBJ1-2; D call uncertain. Per germline, CDR1 MNHEY and CDR2 SMNVEV (reference sequence). Trimming left V 2 bases short and J 4 bases short, with 8 bases between. The CDR3 covers 13 residues. Here the CDR3 reads CASSLGRTYGYTF. Written as DNA, the CDR3 is TGTGCCAGCAGTTTAGGACGGACCTATGGCTACACCTTC.

CDR3 loop: CAWATGAYEQYF. As DNA, the CDR3 is TGTGCCTGGGCGACGGGAGCCTACGAGCAGTACTTC. The chain couples TRBV30 to TRBJ2-7, with a tentative D call TRBD2 (6 bases). The CDR3 spans 12 residues. The V end was cut by 5 bases, the J end by 2 bases, with 10 bases between. Germline CDR1 is GTSNPN and CDR2 is SVGIG (reference sequence).

The chain joins TRBV28 to TRBJ2-7, with 8 bases identical to TRBD1. Germline V gives CDR1 MDHEN, CDR2 SYDVKM. Unmatched junction bases numbered 9, after V lost 4 bases and J lost 4 bases. There are 15 residues in the CDR3. CDR3 amino acids: CASSSGQGNDYEQYF. The CDR3 DNA follows: TGTGCCAGCAGTTCCGGACAGGGTAACGATTACGAGCAGTACTTC.

The chain recombines TRBV13 with TRBJ1-1; D unclear. V was clipped by 6 bases and J by 2 bases, with 13 bases between them. The CDR3 is made up of 14 amino acids. Germline V lookup: CDR1 PRHDT, CDR2 FYEKMQ (reference sequence). CDR3 loop: CASSRYPDNTEAFF. DNA of the CDR3: TGTGCCAGCAGTCGATACCCGGATAACACTGAAGCTTTCTTT.

The chain couples TRBV11-2 to TRBJ1-4; D perhaps matches TRBD1 (6 bases). Germline loops: CDR1 SGHAT, CDR2 FQNNGV. The CDR3 has 15 amino acids. The V end lost 5 bases, the J end lost 8 bases, and 18 bases lay between the germline ends. CDR3 nucleotide sequence: TGTGCCAGCAGCACAGGGACATCTAGTCGGGAAAAACTGTTTTTT. Translation: CASSTGTSSREKLFF.

This chain joins TRBV10-3 and TRBJ2-1, with 9 bases identical to TRBD2. The CDR3 has 15 amino acids. The junction had 4 bases not matched to a gene; V was cut back by 7 bases and J by 0 bases. Germline V gives CDR1 ENHRY, CDR2 SYGVKD. CDR3: CAIKDSGSSYNEQFF. As DNA, the CDR3 is TGTGCCATCAAAGATAGCGGGAGCTCCTACAATGAGCAGTTCTTC.

This chain joins TRBV5-8 and TRBJ1-1; no clear D. CDR3 length: 14 amino acids. Germline-derived CDR1 and CDR2 are SGHTS and YDEGEE. V lost 4 bases to trimming and J lost 5 bases, with 15 bases between them. CDR3 sequence reads: CASSVDGIGTEAFF. In DNA, the CDR3 is TGTGCCAGCAGCGTCGACGGCATCGGAACTGAAGCTTTCTTT.

The rearrangement uses TRBV29-1 and TRBJ1-1, with D possibly matching TRBD1 (5 bases). This CDR3 region has 13 residues. V was clipped by 8 bases and J by 1 base, with 14 bases between them. The germline CDR1 and CDR2 sequences are SQVTM and ANQGSEA. The chain's CDR3 is CSPSLGGNTEAFF. CDR3 nucleotides: TGCAGCCCCTCACTCGGGGGGAACACTGAAGCTTTCTTT. The variable domain in full, with the rest retrieved from reference TRBV29-1 and TRBJ1-1, is SAVISQKPSRDICQRGTSLTIQCQVDSQVTMMFWYRQQPGQSLTLIATANQGSEATYESGFVIDKFPISRPNLTFSTLTVSNMSPEDSSIYLCSPSLGGNTEAFFGQGTRLTVV.

The chain combines TRBV3-1 (or the pseudogene TRBV3-2) with TRBJ2-7, with D uncertain. The CDR3 totals 15 residues. Germline CDR1 is LGHDT and CDR2 is YNNKEL (reference sequence). V lost 0 bases and J lost 2, with 11 bases in between. CDR3 amino acids: CASSQELRRTYEQYF. The CDR3 DNA reads as TGTGCCAGCAGCCAAGAATTGCGGAGAACCTACGAGCAGTACTTC.

This sequence joins TRBV30 and TRBJ1-5; D remains unclear. This CDR3 has 12 residues. Germline loops: CDR1 GTSNPN, CDR2 SVGIG (reference sequence). V dropped 5 bases and J dropped 4 bases, with 9 bases sitting between them. CDR3 sequence reads: CAWGPGNQPQHF. The CDR3 coding sequence is TGTGCCTGGGGCCCGGGGAATCAGCCCCAGCATTTT. The full variable domain, in which reference TRBV30 and TRBJ1-5 provide the parts outside the CDR3, is SQTIHQWPATLVQPVGSPLSLECTVEGTSNPNLYWYRQAAGRGLQLLFYSVGIGQISSEVPQNLSASRPQDRQFILSSKKLLLSDSGFYLCAWGPGNQPQHFGDGTRLSIL.